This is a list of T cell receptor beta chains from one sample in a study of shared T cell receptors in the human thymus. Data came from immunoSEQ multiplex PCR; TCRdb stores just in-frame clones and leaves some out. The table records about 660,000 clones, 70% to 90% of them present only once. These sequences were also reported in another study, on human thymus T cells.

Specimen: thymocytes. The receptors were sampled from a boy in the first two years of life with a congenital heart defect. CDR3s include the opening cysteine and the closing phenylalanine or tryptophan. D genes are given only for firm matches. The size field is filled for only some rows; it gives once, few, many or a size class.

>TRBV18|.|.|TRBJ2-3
TGTGCCAGCTCACAGGGGGGACAGTTCACATATACGCAGTATTTT
CASSQGGQFTYTQYF
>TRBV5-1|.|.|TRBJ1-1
TGCGCCAGCAGCTTGTTCCCAGGGGACAATGAAGCTTTCTTT
CASSLFPGDNEAFF
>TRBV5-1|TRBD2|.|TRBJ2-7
TGCGCCAGCAGCCCCTCCGGGACTAGCGGGCCTGCGGGGTACGAGCAGTACTTC
CASSPSGTSGPAGYEQYF
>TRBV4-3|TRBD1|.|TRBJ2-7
TGCGCCAGCAGCCAACACGACAGGGACGAGCAGTACTTC
CASSQHDRDEQYF
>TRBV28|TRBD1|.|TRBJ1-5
TGTGCCAGCAGTTCATTGACAGGGGAAGAGGGTCAGCCCCAGCATTTT
CASSSLTGEEGQPQHF
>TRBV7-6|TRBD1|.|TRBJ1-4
TGTGCCAGCAGCTTAAGGACAGGGGGTGAAAAACTGTTTTTT
CASSLRTGGEKLFF
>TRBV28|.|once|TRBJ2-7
TGTGCCACCCCGAGGCTAGCCTACGAGCAGTACTTC
CATPRLAYEQYF
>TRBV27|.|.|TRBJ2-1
TGTGCCAGCGGACAAGGATATGGTACCTACAATGAGCAGTTCTTC
CASGQGYGTYNEQFF
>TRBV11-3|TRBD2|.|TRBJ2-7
TGTGCCAGCAGCTTAGTGGCGGGAGGGCCCGATAGGAACCTACGGGAGCAGTACTTC
CASSLVAGGPDRNLREQYF
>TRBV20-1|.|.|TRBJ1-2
TGCAGTGCTCCTCTCAACTATGGCTACACCTTC
CSAPLNYGYTF
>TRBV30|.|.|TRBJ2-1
TGTGCCTTGAAAGCAGGGGAGCAGTTCTTC
CALKAGEQFF
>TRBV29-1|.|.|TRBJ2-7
TGCAGCGTTGAATGCCAGCCAGGGCACGAGCAGTACTTC
CSVECQPGHEQYF
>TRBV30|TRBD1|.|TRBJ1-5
TGTGCCTGGAAACCGGGACAGGGGCCGGAGGGTCAGCCCCAGCATTTT
CAWKPGQGPEGQPQHF
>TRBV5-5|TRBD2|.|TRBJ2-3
TGTGCCAGCAGCCCTACAGTGGCTAGCGGGAGTAGCGATACGCAGTATTTT
CASSPTVASGSSDTQYF
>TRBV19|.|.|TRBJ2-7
TGTGCCAGTAGTATTATGGTGGTGGAGACAGCAGGCGAGCAGTACTTC
CASSIMVVETAGEQYF
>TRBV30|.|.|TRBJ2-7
TGTGCCTGGACCGCTAGCGTATTCTACGAGCAGTACTTC
CAWTASVFYEQYF
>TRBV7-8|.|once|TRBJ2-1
TGTGCCAGCAGCTATTTCGGTTTGCATGAGCAGTTCTTC
CASSYFGLHEQFF
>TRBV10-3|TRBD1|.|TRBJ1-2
TGTGCCATCAGAACCGGGACAGGGCTTCTTCATGGCTACACCTTC
CAIRTGTGLLHGYTF
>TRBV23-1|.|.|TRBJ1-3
TGCGCCAGCAGACAGGGAAAGGGAAACACCATATATTTT
CASRQGKGNTIYF
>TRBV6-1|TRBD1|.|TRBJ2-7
TGTGCCAGCGGACAGGGCTCCTACGAGCAGTACTTC
CASGQGSYEQYF
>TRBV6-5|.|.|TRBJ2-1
TGTGCCAGCAGTTATGAGACAGGCAGACACAATGAGCAGTTCTTC
CASSYETGRHNEQFF
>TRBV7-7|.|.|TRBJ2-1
TGTGCTAGCAGTCCGCAGAAGGCAGGGCGAGACTTATGGGGATACAATGAGCAGTTCTTC
CASSPQKAGRDLWGYNEQFF
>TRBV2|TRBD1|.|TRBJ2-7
TGTGCCAGCAGTGCTCGGGACAGGGATCCCTACGAGCAGTACTTC
CASSARDRDPYEQYF
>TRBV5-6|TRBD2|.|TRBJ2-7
TGTGCCAGCAGCCCGGGGGGCTACGAGCAGTACTTC
CASSPGGYEQYF
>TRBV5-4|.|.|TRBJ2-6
TGTGCCAGCAGCTTGGGCGGCCCCAGTGATCTCTCTGGGGCCAACGTCCTGACTTTC
CASSLGGPSDLSGANVLTF
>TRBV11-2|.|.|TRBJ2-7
TGTGCCAGCAGCTTAGTTCCCCCGCGAGAGCAGTACTTC
CASSLVPPREQYF
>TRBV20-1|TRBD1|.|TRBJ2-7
TGCAGTGCAAGGACAGGGTGGGAGCAGTACTTC
CSARTGWEQYF
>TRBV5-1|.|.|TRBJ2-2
TGCGCCAGCAGGCAACGGGGGCCAGGGCGGGGGTACACCGGGGAGCTGTTTTTT
CASRQRGPGRGYTGELFF
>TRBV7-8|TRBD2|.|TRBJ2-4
TGTGCCAGCAGTCCAGCAAAACTAGCGGGAGCGAGAAACATTCAGTACTTC
CASSPAKLAGARNIQYF